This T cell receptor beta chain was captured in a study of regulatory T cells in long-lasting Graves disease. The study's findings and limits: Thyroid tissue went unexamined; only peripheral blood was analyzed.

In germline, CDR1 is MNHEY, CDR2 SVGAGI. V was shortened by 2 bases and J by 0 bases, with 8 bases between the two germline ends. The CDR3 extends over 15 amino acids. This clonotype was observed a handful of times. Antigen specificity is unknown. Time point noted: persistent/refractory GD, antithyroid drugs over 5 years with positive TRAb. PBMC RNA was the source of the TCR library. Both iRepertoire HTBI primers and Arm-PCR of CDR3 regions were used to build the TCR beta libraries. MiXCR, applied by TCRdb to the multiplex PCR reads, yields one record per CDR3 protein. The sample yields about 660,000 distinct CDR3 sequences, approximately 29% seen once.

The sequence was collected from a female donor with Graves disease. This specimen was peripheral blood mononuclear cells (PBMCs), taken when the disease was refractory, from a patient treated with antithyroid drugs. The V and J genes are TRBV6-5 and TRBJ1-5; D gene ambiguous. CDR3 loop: CASSYAGFSNQPQHF. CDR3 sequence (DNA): TGTGCCAGCAGTTACGCGGGATTTAGCAATCAGCCCCAGCATTTT.